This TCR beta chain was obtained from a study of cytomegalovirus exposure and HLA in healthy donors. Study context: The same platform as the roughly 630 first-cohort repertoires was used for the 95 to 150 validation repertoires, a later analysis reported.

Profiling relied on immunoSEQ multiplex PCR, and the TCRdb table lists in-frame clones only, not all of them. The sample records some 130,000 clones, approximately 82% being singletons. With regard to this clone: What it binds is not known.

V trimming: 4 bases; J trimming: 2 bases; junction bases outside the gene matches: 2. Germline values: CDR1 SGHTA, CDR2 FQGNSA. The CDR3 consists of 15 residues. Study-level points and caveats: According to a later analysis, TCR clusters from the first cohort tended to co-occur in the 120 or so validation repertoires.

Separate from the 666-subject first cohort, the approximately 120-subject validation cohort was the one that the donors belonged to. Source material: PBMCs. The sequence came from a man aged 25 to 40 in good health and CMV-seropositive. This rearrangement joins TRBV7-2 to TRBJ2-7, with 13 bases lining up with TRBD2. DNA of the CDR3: TGTGCCAGCAGCTCCACTAGCGGGGGGGCCTACGAGCAGTACTTC. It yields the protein CASSSTSGGAYEQYF.